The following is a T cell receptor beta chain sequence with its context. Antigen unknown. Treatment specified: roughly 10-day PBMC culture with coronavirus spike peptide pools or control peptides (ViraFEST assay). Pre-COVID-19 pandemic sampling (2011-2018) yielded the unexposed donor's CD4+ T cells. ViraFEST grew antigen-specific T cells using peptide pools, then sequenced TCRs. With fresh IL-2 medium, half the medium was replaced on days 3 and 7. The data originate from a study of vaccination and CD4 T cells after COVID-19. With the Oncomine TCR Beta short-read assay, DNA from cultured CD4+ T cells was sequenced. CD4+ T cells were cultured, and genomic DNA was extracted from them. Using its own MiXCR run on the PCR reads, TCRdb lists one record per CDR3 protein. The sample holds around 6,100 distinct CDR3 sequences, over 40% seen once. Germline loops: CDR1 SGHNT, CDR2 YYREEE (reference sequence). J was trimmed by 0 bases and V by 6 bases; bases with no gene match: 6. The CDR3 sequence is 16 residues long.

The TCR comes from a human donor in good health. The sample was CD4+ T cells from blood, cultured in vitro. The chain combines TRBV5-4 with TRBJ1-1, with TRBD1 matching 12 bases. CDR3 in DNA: TGTGCCAGCAACCAGGGACAGGGGGCGTTGAACACTGAAGCTTTCTTT. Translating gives CASNQGQGALNTEAFF.